This T cell receptor (beta chain) was sequenced in a study of T-cell memory formation after mild COVID-19. Study-level results: That cross-reactive memory joined was suggested by some responding clones appearing in pre-infection memory. Clones that contracted clustered mainly in CM and EM if CD4+ and in EMRA if CD8+.

This clonotype was counted between two and nine times. Its antigen is as yet unknown. Trimming took 0 bases from V and 5 from J, leaving 8 bases between them. CDR3 length: 13 amino acids. Germline V lookup: CDR1 DFQATT, CDR2 SNEGSKA (reference sequence). From 5'RACE with constant-segment primers came TCR alpha and TCR beta cDNA libraries that carried sample barcodes and UMIs. Using its own MiXCR run on the 5' RACE reads, TCRdb lists one record per CDR3 protein. This table has tens of thousands of distinct CDR3 sequences, around 14% appearing once. Source material: PBMCs or a T cell subset sorted from them (not recorded which). This TCR was recovered from an adult woman who had mild COVID-19 (a few samples of this study predate the infection). Cell type and time point are not known. The rearrangement links TRBV20-1 to TRBJ2-1; tentative D call: TRBD1 (6 bases). The CDR3 DNA follows: TGCAGTGCTAGAGAGAGGGGGAACAATGAGCAGTTCTTC. It encodes CSARERGNNEQFF.